This T cell receptor (beta chain) was sequenced for a study of identical twins. V was pared by 3 bases and J by 5 bases, with 13 bases between. The CDR3 has 15 amino acids. Germline V gene lookup returns CDR1 KGHDR and CDR2 SFDVKD. This clonotype was found a few times. TCRdb ran MiXCR on the 5' RACE reads and lists one entry per CDR3 protein. The table has approximately 500,000 distinct CDR3 sequences, approximately 25% seen once. The same sample was also used in a study of T cells expressing NK-cell markers.

The source of this sequence is a woman under 30 in good health. The rearrangement uses TRBV24-1 and TRBJ2-1; weak D call: TRBD1 (5 bases). The sample comprised CD4+ T cells sorted from blood. The CDR3 DNA reads TGTGCCACCAGTGATACCGGACACGCGGACAATGAGCAGTTCTTC. This gives the protein CATSDTGHADNEQFF.